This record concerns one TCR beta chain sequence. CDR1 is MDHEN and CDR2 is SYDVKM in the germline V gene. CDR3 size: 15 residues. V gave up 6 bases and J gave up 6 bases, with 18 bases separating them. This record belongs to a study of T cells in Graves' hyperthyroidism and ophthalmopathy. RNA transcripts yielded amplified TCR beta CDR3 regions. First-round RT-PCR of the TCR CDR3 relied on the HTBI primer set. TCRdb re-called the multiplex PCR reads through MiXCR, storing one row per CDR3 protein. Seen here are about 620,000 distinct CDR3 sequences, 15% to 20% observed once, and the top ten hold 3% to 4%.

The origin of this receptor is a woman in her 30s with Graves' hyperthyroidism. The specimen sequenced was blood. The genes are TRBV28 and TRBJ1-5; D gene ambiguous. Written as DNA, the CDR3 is TGTGCCAGCAGATCTTCCGCCCTGGGGAGTCAGCCCCAGCATTTT. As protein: CASRSSALGSQPQHF.